The sequence of this TCR beta chain was determined in a study of human T cells and chemical hapten exposure. This clonotype appeared a few times. Its antigen is unknown. Time point defined: pre-sensitization, week 0. As for treatment: therapeutic diphenylcyclopropenone sensitization with weekly scalp DPC. Every donor had alopecia and was 18 to 70 years old; all were suitable for DPC. Within the library, unique molecular identifiers were attached to each individual cDNA molecule. Per the original methods: Counts of TCRs in each sample centred on a median of approximately 96,000 and extended from approximately 21,000 to 630,000. TCRdb itself ran the RACE reads through MiXCR, one entry per CDR3 protein. In this record, the V and J calls reflect TCRdb's handling and not the investigators' own analysis. Here the sample spans fewer than 150,000 distinct CDR3 sequences, roughly 12% being singletons. Whole-study findings and limits: There was a positive correlation between PT1 expanded TCR counts and patch test score.

The CDR3 is made up of 16 amino acids. Trimming took off 5 bases at V and 0 bases at J, with 13 bases between the two ends. The V gene's germline CDR1 is SEHNR and CDR2 FQNEAQ (reference sequence). The source is a woman between 18 and 29 years old with alopecia areata. Some clones in this sample may be carry-over from other donors' samples. Sequenced here: whole blood, sampled in connection with sensitization to the hapten diphenylcyclopropenone (DPC). The chain has TRBV7-9 and TRBJ1-4; perhaps TRBD1 as D (5 bases). The CDR3 sequence is CASSRGTLATNEKLFF. CDR3 in DNA: TGTGCCAGCAGCCGCGGGACCCTCGCAACTAATGAAAAACTGTTTTTT.